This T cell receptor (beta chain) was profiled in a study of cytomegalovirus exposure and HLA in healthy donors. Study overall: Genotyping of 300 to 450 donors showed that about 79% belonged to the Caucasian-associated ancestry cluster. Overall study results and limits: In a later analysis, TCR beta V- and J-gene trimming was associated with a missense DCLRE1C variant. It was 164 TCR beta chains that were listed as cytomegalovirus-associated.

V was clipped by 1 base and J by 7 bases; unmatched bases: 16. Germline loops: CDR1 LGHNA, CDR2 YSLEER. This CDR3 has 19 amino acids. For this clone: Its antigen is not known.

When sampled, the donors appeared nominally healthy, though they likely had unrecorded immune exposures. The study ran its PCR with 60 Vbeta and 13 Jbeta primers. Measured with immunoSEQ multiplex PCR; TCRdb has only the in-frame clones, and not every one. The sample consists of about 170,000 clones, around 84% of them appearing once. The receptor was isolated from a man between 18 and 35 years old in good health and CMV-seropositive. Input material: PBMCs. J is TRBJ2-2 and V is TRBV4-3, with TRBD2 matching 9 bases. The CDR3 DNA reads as TGCGCCAGCAGCCAAGTCGGAGCTAGCGGGGACCCTTTGGTCGGGGAGCTGTTTTTT. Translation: CASSQVGASGDPLVGELFF.